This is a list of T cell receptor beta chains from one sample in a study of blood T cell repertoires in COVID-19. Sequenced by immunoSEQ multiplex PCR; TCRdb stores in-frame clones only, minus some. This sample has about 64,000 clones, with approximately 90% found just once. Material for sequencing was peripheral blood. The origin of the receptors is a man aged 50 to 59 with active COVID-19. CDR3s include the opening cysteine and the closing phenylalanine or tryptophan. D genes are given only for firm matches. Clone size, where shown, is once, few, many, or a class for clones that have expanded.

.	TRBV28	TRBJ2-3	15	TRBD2	TGTGCCAGCAGGCTCCTTAGCGGGAGGACAGATACGCAGTATTTT	CASRLLSGRTDTQYF
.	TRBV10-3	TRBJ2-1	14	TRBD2	TGTGCCACGGGACTAGCGGGATTTTTCAATGAGCAGTTCTTC	CATGLAGFFNEQFF
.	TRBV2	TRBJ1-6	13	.	TGTGCCAGCAAGCGGGACAAAGTTTCACCCCTCCACTTT	CASKRDKVSPLHF
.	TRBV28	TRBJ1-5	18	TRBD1	TGTGCCAGCAGTTTCCGGGACAGGGGAAGGTTAAGCAATCAGCCCCAGCATTTT	CASSFRDRGRLSNQPQHF
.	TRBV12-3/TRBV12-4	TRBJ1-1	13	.	TGTGCCAGCAGGTTCGGGACAAACACTGAAGCTTTCTTT	CASRFGTNTEAFF
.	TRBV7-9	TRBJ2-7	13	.	TGTGCCAGCAGCCAGACAGGAGGCTACGAGCAGTACTTC	CASSQTGGYEQYF
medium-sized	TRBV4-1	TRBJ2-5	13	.	TGCGCCAGCAGCCAAGGGGCTTTGGAGACCCAGTACTTC	CASSQGALETQYF
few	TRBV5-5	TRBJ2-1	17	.	TGTGCCAGCCAGGAGGGTAGCGGTCTAGGTCCCTACAATGAGCAGTTCTTC	CASQEGSGLGPYNEQFF
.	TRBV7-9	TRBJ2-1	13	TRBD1	TGTGCCAGCAGCTCCTCGACAGGGGGCGAGCAGTTCTTC	CASSSSTGGEQFF
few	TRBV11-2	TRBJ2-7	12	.	TGTGCCAGCGGGGCTATGGGGTACGAGCAGTACTTC	CASGAMGYEQYF
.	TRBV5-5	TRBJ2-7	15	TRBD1	TGTGCCAGCAGCCCCCCCGGGACAGGGGGCTACGAGCAGTACTTC	CASSPPGTGGYEQYF
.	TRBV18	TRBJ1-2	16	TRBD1	TGTGCCAGCTCACTACAGGGACAGGCGAATAACTATGGCTACACCTTC	CASSLQGQANNYGYTF
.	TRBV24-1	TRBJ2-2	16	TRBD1	TGTGCCACCAGTGATAGAGGGACAGAGAACACCGGGGAGCTGTTTTTT	CATSDRGTENTGELFF
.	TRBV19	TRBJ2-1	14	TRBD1	TGTGCCAGTAGTAGAGGACAGGAGGTCAATGAGCAGTTCTTC	CASSRGQEVNEQFF
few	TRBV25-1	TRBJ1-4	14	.	TGTGCCAGCAGTGACGCAGGGGATAATGAAAAACTGTTTTTT	CASSDAGDNEKLFF
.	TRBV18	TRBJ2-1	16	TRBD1	TGTGCCAGCTCCTTCCTACAGGGGGCTTCCTACAATGAGCAGTTCTTC	CASSFLQGASYNEQFF
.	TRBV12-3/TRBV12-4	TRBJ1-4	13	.	TGTGCCAGTTCCAGGCAGACCAATGAAAAACTGTTTTTT	CASSRQTNEKLFF
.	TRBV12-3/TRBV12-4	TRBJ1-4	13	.	TGTGCCAGCAGTTTGTCTAGCAACGAAAAACTGTTTTTT	CASSLSSNEKLFF
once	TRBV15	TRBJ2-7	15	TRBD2	TGTGCCACCAGCAGAGATCGCGCGCTAGCGGGCGAGCAGTACTTC	CATSRDRALAGEQYF
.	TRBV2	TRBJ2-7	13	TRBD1	TGTGCCAGCAGCCGGGACAGGGCCTACGAGCAGTACTTC	CASSRDRAYEQYF
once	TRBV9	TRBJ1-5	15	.	TGTGCCAGCAGCGTAGATCAGGGCGGCAATCAGCCCCAGCATTTT	CASSVDQGGNQPQHF
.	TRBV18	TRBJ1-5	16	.	TGTGCCAGCTCACCACTCCCAGGGTCGAGCAATCAGCCCCAGCATTTT	CASSPLPGSSNQPQHF
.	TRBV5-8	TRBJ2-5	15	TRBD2	TGTGCCAGCAGCTTGCGGTCTCTAGCGGAAGAGACCCAGTACTTC	CASSLRSLAEETQYF
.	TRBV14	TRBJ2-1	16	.	TGTGCCAGCAGCCAAGATATCGGCAGGGTACCCAATGAGCAGTTCTTC	CASSQDIGRVPNEQFF